This T cell receptor (beta chain) originates from a study of CD8+CD57+ T cells in acquired aplastic anemia. Study-level points and caveats: About 30 CD8+ CDR3 sequences occurred in both the patients and the controls.

Concerning this clonotype itself: Its antigen is not identified.

Trimming stripped 1 base from V and 3 bases from J, with 10 bases between. There are 14 residues in the CDR3. CDR1 is LNHNV, CDR2 YYDKDF, per germline (reference sequence). Both TCR beta VDJ combination and CDR3 sequence profiling were carried out. Genomic DNA was the template for this profiling. TCRdb ran MiXCR on the reads and lists one entry per CDR3 protein. The table records some 130,000 distinct CDR3 sequences, 40% to 45% of them present only once. The genes are TRBV15 and TRBJ2-7, with a tentative D call TRBD1 (6 bases). The sequence came from a human donor in good health, serving as a control. Sequences were obtained from sorted CD4+, CD8+, or CD8+CD57+ T cells (not recorded which) from PBMCs. CDR3 sequence reads: CATSRAGANYEQYF. CDR3 nucleotides: TGTGCCACCAGCAGAGCAGGGGCTAACTACGAGCAGTACTTC.